A selection of T cell receptor beta chains follows, all from one sample in a study of blood T cell repertoires in COVID-19. Here immunoSEQ multiplex PCR was the method, and the copy in TCRdb shows in-frame clones only, minus some. Here the sample spans roughly 57,000 clones, almost 80% being singletons. Specimen: peripheral blood. These receptor sequences come from a man between 60 and 70 years old with acute or convalescent COVID-19. The CDR3 runs from the conserved cysteine through the conserved F or W. The D gene is left open where the match is weak. Not all rows give a size; the values are once, few, many and, for expanded clones, a class.

v_gene	abundance	j_gene	d_gene	CDR3aa	CDR3nt
TRBV30	-	TRBJ2-2	TRBD1	CAWSNRQGTGELFF	TGTGCCTGGAGCAACAGACAGGGAACCGGGGAGCTGTTTTTT
TRBV25-1	-	TRBJ2-7	-	CASSDTIQGKDEQYF	TGTGCCAGCAGTGATACAATCCAGGGAAAGGACGAGCAGTACTTC
TRBV19	-	TRBJ1-6	TRBD1	CASSTQTGGETLHF	TGTGCCAGTAGTACCCAGACAGGGGGTGAAACCCTCCACTTT
TRBV7-2	-	TRBJ1-5	-	CASSLPGEPQHF	TGTGCCAGCAGCTTACCGGGGGAGCCCCAGCATTTT
TRBV19	-	TRBJ1-5	TRBD1	CASSMTGDSNQPQHF	TGTGCCAGTAGTATGACAGGGGATAGCAATCAGCCCCAGCATTTT
TRBV6-5	-	TRBJ2-2	TRBD2	CASIKKPGGTGELFF	TGTGCCAGCATTAAGAAACCGGGGGGGACCGGGGAGCTGTTTTTT
TRBV5-1	few	TRBJ2-7	-	CASSLGPGSDEQYF	TGCGCCAGCAGCTTGGGCCCGGGGAGCGACGAGCAGTACTTC
TRBV10-3	-	TRBJ1-1	TRBD1	CAITTGGSTNTEAFF	TGTGCCATTACAACAGGGGGCTCCACGAACACTGAAGCTTTCTTT
TRBV18	-	TRBJ2-7	TRBD2	CASSRGLASDEQYF	TGTGCCAGCTCCCGCGGACTAGCGAGCGACGAGCAGTACTTC
TRBV5-6	-	TRBJ1-1	TRBD1	CASNLRQGSEAFF	TGTGCCAGCAACCTCAGACAGGGATCTGAAGCTTTCTTT
TRBV30	once	TRBJ2-7	-	CAWSPGGNEQYF	TGTGCCTGGAGTCCAGGAGGGAACGAGCAGTACTTC
TRBV24-1	-	TRBJ2-1	-	CATSERDREEFF	TGTGCCACCAGTGAACGTGACAGGGAGGAGTTCTTC
TRBV20-1	-	TRBJ1-1	-	CSAAGRIEAFF	TGCAGTGCGGCAGGGCGTATTGAAGCTTTCTTT
TRBV20-1	-	TRBJ1-4	-	CSVLENEKLFF	TGCAGTGTCCTGGAGAATGAAAAACTGTTTTTT
TRBV28	-	TRBJ2-3	-	CASSLGGRTDTQYF	TGTGCCAGCAGCCTGGGGGGGCGCACAGATACGCAGTATTTT
TRBV5-1	few	TRBJ2-1	TRBD2	CASSLPTSGPNNEQFF	TGCGCCAGCAGCCTTCCGACTAGCGGGCCCAACAATGAGCAGTTCTTC
TRBV30	-	TRBJ2-5	-	CAWSDRTSPRRETQYF	TGTGCCTGGAGTGATAGGACGTCTCCTCGGAGGGAGACCCAGTACTTC
TRBV6-1	-	TRBJ1-4	-	CASSEAVGSTNEKLFF	TGTGCCAGCAGTGAGGCCGTCGGGTCAACTAATGAAAAACTGTTTTTT
TRBV6-2/TRBV6-3	-	TRBJ2-4	-	CASSYNQVQNIQYF	TGTGCCAGCAGTTACAATCAGGTCCAAAACATTCAGTACTTC
TRBV4-1	-	TRBJ1-1	TRBD1	CASSQVQGANTEAFF	TGCGCCAGCAGCCAAGTGCAGGGGGCAAACACTGAAGCTTTCTTT
TRBV5-6	-	TRBJ1-2	TRBD1	CASSHALDRAYGYTF	TGTGCCAGCAGCCACGCTCTTGACAGGGCCTATGGCTACACCTTC
TRBV5-1	-	TRBJ1-5	-	CASSLGGISQPQHF	TGCGCCAGCAGCTTGGGGGGCATTAGTCAGCCCCAGCATTTT
TRBV19	-	TRBJ1-5	TRBD1	CASSPYRGGNQPQHF	TGTGCCAGTAGTCCCTACAGGGGGGGGAATCAGCCCCAGCATTTT
TRBV7-2	-	TRBJ2-7	TRBD2	CASSSQRGGAYEQYF	TGTGCCAGCAGCTCGCAGCGGGGGGGGGCCTACGAGCAGTACTTC
TRBV18	once	TRBJ1-5	-	CASSNTGNQPQHF	TGTGCCAGCTCGAACACAGGGAATCAGCCCCAGCATTTT
TRBV30	-	TRBJ1-6	TRBD1	CAWTRDSRTRPLHF	TGTGCCTGGACCCGGGACAGTCGCACCCGGCCCCTCCACTTT
TRBV6-6	-	TRBJ1-2	-	CASSDEGHTYF	TGTGCCAGCAGTGACGAGGGACATACATACTTC
TRBV6-6	-	TRBJ2-5	TRBD1	CASSHSPGTGVETQYF	TGTGCCAGCAGTCATAGTCCCGGGACAGGGGTGGAGACCCAGTACTTC
TRBV28	few	TRBJ1-4	-	CASSLPGVEEKLFF	TGTGCCAGCAGTTTACCAGGGGTGGAAGAAAAACTGTTTTTT
TRBV5-1	-	TRBJ1-6	TRBD1	CASSFTGGIGDSPLHF	TGCGCCAGCAGCTTTACAGGGGGCATTGGGGATTCACCCCTCCACTTT
TRBV12-3/TRBV12-4	-	TRBJ1-6	TRBD1	CASSRTGGSPLHF	TGTGCCAGCAGTCGGACAGGGGGTTCACCCCTCCACTTT
TRBV23-1	-	TRBJ2-1	-	CASSHPQVLGQFF	TGCGCCAGCAGTCACCCTCAGGTTCTTGGGCAGTTCTTC
TRBV24-1	-	TRBJ2-3	-	CATSDFGLGADTQYF	TGTGCCACCAGTGATTTTGGGCTGGGGGCGGATACGCAGTATTTT
TRBV9	-	TRBJ1-5	-	CASSHGGANQPQHF	TGTGCCAGCAGCCACGGGGGGGCCAATCAGCCCCAGCATTTT
TRBV27	-	TRBJ2-3	-	CATAGASSTDTQYF	TGTGCCACCGCGGGGGCGAGCAGCACAGATACGCAGTATTTT
TRBV2	-	TRBJ1-1	-	CASSQVTEAFF	TGTGCCAGCAGCCAGGTAACTGAAGCTTTCTTT
TRBV5-1	-	TRBJ1-4	-	CASSLGDATNEKLFF	TGCGCCAGCAGCTTGGGCGATGCAACTAATGAAAAACTGTTTTTT
TRBV19	-	TRBJ2-6	-	CASSTGNSGANVLTF	TGTGCCAGTAGTACGGGGAACTCTGGGGCCAACGTCCTGACTTTC
TRBV13	-	TRBJ1-1	-	CATAQRGWGVVNTEAFF	TGTGCCACCGCCCAAAGAGGGTGGGGGGTGGTGAACACTGAAGCTTTCTTT
TRBV18	-	TRBJ1-1	-	CASSPGGGDEAFF	TGTGCCAGCTCACCTGGCGGAGGGGATGAAGCTTTCTTT
TRBV29-1	-	TRBJ1-6	TRBD1	CSVGTGGDPAPLHF	TGCAGCGTAGGGACAGGGGGCGACCCGGCACCCCTCCACTTT
TRBV7-3	once	TRBJ2-5	-	CASSQGGGRQETQYF	TGTGCCAGCAGTCAGGGGGGAGGCAGGCAAGAGACCCAGTACTTC
TRBV2	-	TRBJ1-1	-	CASSVGQGSTEAFF	TGTGCCAGCAGTGTTGGGCAGGGTAGCACTGAAGCTTTCTTT
TRBV6-1	-	TRBJ1-5	-	CASSEPTGLYSNQPQHF	TGTGCCAGCAGTGAACCAACAGGGCTTTATAGCAATCAGCCCCAGCATTTT
TRBV6-6	-	TRBJ2-7	-	CASSRQRGERQYF	TGTGCCAGCAGTCGCCAAAGGGGTGAACGACAGTACTTC
TRBV4-1	-	TRBJ1-2	-	CASSQDYSRNAGGYTF	TGCGCCAGCAGCCAAGATTATAGCAGAAACGCTGGAGGCTACACCTTC
TRBV6-5	-	TRBJ1-1	TRBD1	CASSPQGAEAFF	TGTGCCAGCAGTCCACAGGGGGCGGAAGCTTTCTTT
TRBV12-5	-	TRBJ2-3	TRBD2	CASGLAGGDLPRYF	TGTGCTAGTGGTTTGGCCGGGGGGGACCTGCCGCGGTATTTT
TRBV12-5	-	TRBJ2-1	-	CASDMGSLLANEQFF	TGTGCTAGTGACATGGGGAGCCTACTAGCAAATGAGCAGTTCTTC
TRBV4-1	-	TRBJ2-1	TRBD2	CASSDSSGGYNEQFF	TGCGCCAGCAGCGACTCGAGCGGGGGGTACAATGAGCAGTTCTTC
TRBV14	once	TRBJ2-7	TRBD1	CASADGQVSYEQYF	TGTGCCAGCGCCGATGGACAGGTCTCCTACGAGCAGTACTTC
TRBV6-5	-	TRBJ1-2	TRBD1	CASSPDRGYGYTF	TGTGCCAGCAGCCCGGACAGGGGCTATGGCTACACCTTC
TRBV9	once	TRBJ1-6	TRBD1	CASSVGRGGTGANSPLHF	TGTGCCAGCAGCGTAGGAAGAGGGGGGACAGGGGCCAATTCACCCCTCCACTTT
TRBV27	-	TRBJ1-1	TRBD1	CASSSRQGVNTEAFF	TGTGCCAGCAGTTCTCGACAGGGGGTCAACACTGAAGCTTTCTTT